This entry lists 25 T cell receptor beta chains sequenced from one sample in a study of T-cell reconstitution after alpha-beta-depleted transplantation in children. Preparation of the TCRbeta library used unique molecular identifiers. TCRdb re-called the PCR reads through MiXCR, storing one row per CDR3 protein. The data hold around 600,000 distinct CDR3 sequences, with around 17% observed a single time. The source was PBMCs from the stem cell graft donor, collected from the stem cell graft. The receptor source for this set is a human donor who donated a stem cell graft to a child with acute myeloid leukemia.

This clonotype was recorded a few times. This chain joins TRBV20-1 and TRBJ2-2, with a weak D call TRBD2 (5 bases). The CDR3 extends over 14 amino acids. Germline assignment: CDR1 DFQATT and CDR2 SNEGSKA (reference sequence). V dropped 4 bases and J dropped 4 bases, with 13 bases sitting between them. CDR3 nucleotides: TGCAGTGCTATAGCCCCAACTAGCACCGGGGAGCTGTTTTTT. This encodes CSAIAPTSTGELFF.

Notes on this clonotype: A much larger clone differs by one base, so this may be a read error. The chain combines TRBV9 with TRBJ2-1; possible D gene TRBD1, 6 bases. The J call is doubtful: the DNA matches TRBJ2-7 better. The CDR3 runs 13 residues. Germline CDR1 SGDLS, CDR2 YYNGEE. The CDR3 region is CASSVGDKGEQYF. In DNA form, the CDR3 reads TGTGCCAGCAGCGTAGGGGACAAGGGCGAGCAGTACTTC.

This clonotype has a count of ten or more. The gene calls are TRBV29-1 and TRBJ2-2; 10 bases map to TRBD1. Germline CDR1 and CDR2: SQVTM and ANQGSEA. The CDR3 has 15 residues. The V gene end was trimmed by 7 bases and the J gene end by 5 bases; junction bases not matched to a gene: 10. CDR3 amino acids: CSAGDRGRGTGELFF. CDR3 nucleotides: TGCAGCGCTGGAGACAGGGGGCGAGGGACCGGGGAGCTGTTTTTT.

The CDR3 coding sequence is TGCGCCAGCAGCCCGGTTCAGGGTAATGAAAAACTGTTTTTT. Protein sequence: CASSPVQGNEKLFF. The chain has TRBV5-1 and TRBJ1-4; maybe TRBD1 (5 bases). The length of the CDR3 is 14 residues. Germline assignment: CDR1 SGHRS and CDR2 YFSETQ. The V end was cut by 4 bases, the J end by 4 bases, with 11 bases between.

This clonotype was recorded many times. V is TRBV6-1 and J is TRBJ2-7, with a weak D call TRBD1 (6 bases). Between the trimmed V and J ends, which lost 5 bases and 7 bases, there was a span of 24 bases. Germline V gene sequence: CDR1 MNHNS, CDR2 SASEGT. CDR3 size: 16 residues. Here the CDR3 DNA reads TGTGCCAGCAGTAGGGACAATCCATATTCTACGTTGGAGCAGTACTTC. Its protein product is CASSRDNPYSTLEQYF.

This clonotype was observed a few times. The genes are TRBV6-5 and TRBJ2-7, with 8 bases identical to TRBD1. The junction had 6 bases not matched to a gene; V was cut back by 2 bases and J by 6 bases. In germline, CDR1 is MNHEY, CDR2 SVGAGI. This CDR3 spans 14 amino acids. CDR3 amino acids: CASSYDTTGAEQYF. The CDR3 DNA reads as TGTGCCAGCAGTTACGATACGACAGGGGCCGAGCAGTACTTC.

The V and J genes are TRBV12-3 or TRBV12-4 and TRBJ1-6, with 7 positions matching TRBD1. V trimming: 6 bases; J trimming: 10 bases; junction bases outside the gene matches: 12. The CDR3 is 15 amino acids. In nucleotides, the CDR3 is TGTGCCAGCAGCCGAAACCCGGGACAGTCCTCACCCCTCCACTTT. Residues: CASSRNPGQSSPLHF.

At least ten counts were recorded for this clonotype. The chain recombines TRBV20-1 with TRBJ2-1; D possibly corresponds to TRBD2 (7 bases). The CDR3 extends over 14 amino acids. V was shortened by 6 bases and J by 10 bases, with 22 bases between the two germline ends. Germline V gives CDR1 DFQATT, CDR2 SNEGSKA (reference sequence). This CDR3 reads CSAPQGGPDGEQFF. CDR3 DNA sequence: TGCAGTGCCCCACAGGGAGGGCCCGACGGGGAGCAGTTCTTC.

This chain connects TRBV7-9 to TRBJ2-2; no clear D gene. V dropped 5 bases and J dropped 5 bases, with 12 bases sitting between them. The germline V gene has CDR1 SEHNR and CDR2 FQNEAQ (reference sequence). CDR3 size: 14 residues. The CDR3 region is CASSPTFVTGELFF. In nucleotides, the CDR3 is TGTGCCAGCAGCCCTACGTTTGTTACCGGGGAGCTGTTTTTT.

This clonotype was counted only a few times. The rearrangement links TRBV5-1 to TRBJ1-6; unclear D gene. Germline values: CDR1 SGHRS, CDR2 YFSETQ. V lost 0 bases and J lost 6, with 10 bases in between. The CDR3 totals 15 residues. CDR3: CASSLGGAGNSPLHF. CDR3 in DNA: TGCGCCAGCAGCTTGGGTGGCGCGGGTAATTCACCCCTCCACTTT.

This clonotype was seen at least ten times. The chain carries TRBV20-1 and TRBJ1-1, with TRBD1 as a possible D gene (6 bases). CDR1 is DFQATT, CDR2 SNEGSKA, per germline (reference sequence). CDR3 length equals 12 residues. The CDR3 reads CRAGGAGTEAFF. For the CDR3, the DNA is TGCAGAGCCGGGGGGGCTGGCACTGAAGCTTTCTTT.

V is TRBV12-3 or TRBV12-4 and J is TRBJ2-2; no clear D. CDR3 length equals 12 residues. Trimming took off 6 bases at V and 6 bases at J, with 8 bases between the two ends. CDR3 nucleotides: TGTGCCAGCAGGAGTCCGTCCGGGGAGCTGTTTTTT. Translated, it gives CASRSPSGELFF.

This clonotype was observed at least ten times. The chain combines TRBV12-3 or TRBV12-4 with TRBJ1-1, with D possibly being TRBD1 (6 bases). V was trimmed by 5 bases and J by 0 bases, leaving 13 bases between them. This CDR3 has 15 amino acids. CDR3 in DNA: TGTGCCAGCAGTGTTAACAGGGACCTGAACACTGAAGCTTTCTTT. Translation: CASSVNRDLNTEAFF.

This clonotype turned up a few times. The rearrangement uses TRBV12-3 or TRBV12-4 and TRBJ2-3; D ambiguous. The CDR3 extends over 11 amino acids. V lost 5 bases and J lost 7, with 7 bases in between. The CDR3 DNA follows: TGTGCCAGCAGTCTTAGTTATACGCAGTATTTT. This gives the protein CASSLSYTQYF.

This clonotype was counted only a few times. This rearrangement joins TRBV7-9 to TRBJ1-3; TRBD1 agrees at 7 bases. This CDR3 region has 16 residues. Germline V lookup: CDR1 SEHNR, CDR2 FQNEAQ (reference sequence). With 4 bases clipped from V and 0 bases from J, the junction kept 6 bases outside the gene matches. Written as DNA, the CDR3 is TGTGCCAGCAGCTCAGGACAGGTCGGCTCTGGAAACACCATATATTTT. It translates to CASSSGQVGSGNTIYF.

This chain uses TRBV7-2 with TRBJ2-3; TRBD2 aligns across 9 bases. After removal of 4 bases from V and 4 bases from J, the junction contained 9 bases not matched to a gene. The CDR3 is 16 residues long. CDR1 SGHTA and CDR2 FQGNSA come from the germline V gene. CDR3 sequence: CASSSVGGGASDTQYF. The CDR3 bases are TGTGCCAGCAGCTCCGTGGGCGGGGGGGCCTCAGATACGCAGTATTTT.

This clonotype has a handful of counts. This chain links TRBV4-3 with TRBJ2-3, with TRBD1 identical over 8 bases. V shed 3 bases, J shed 0 bases, and the junction held 14 bases outside the gene matches. CDR1 and CDR2 from the germline V gene are LGHNA and YSLEER. The CDR3 runs to 19 residues. DNA for the CDR3: TGCGCCAGCAGCCAGATCGAAGGGACAGGCACTTCTAGCACAGATACGCAGTATTTT. The encoded protein is CASSQIEGTGTSSTDTQYF.

The chain uses TRBV12-3 or TRBV12-4 and TRBJ1-1; 8 bases align to TRBD1. The CDR3 has 12 residues. With 6 bases clipped from V and 8 bases from J, the junction kept 5 bases outside the gene matches. CDR3 sequence: CASSQRQGEAFF. The CDR3 DNA follows: TGTGCCAGCAGCCAACGACAGGGGGAAGCTTTCTTT.

This clonotype occurred many times. The V and J genes are TRBV12-3 or TRBV12-4 and TRBJ1-2; D gene uncertain. V was clipped by 4 bases and J by 5 bases, with 8 bases between them. There are 12 residues in the CDR3. The CDR3, as DNA: TGTGCCAGCAGTTGGCGGGGATATGGCTACACCTTC. The encoded protein is CASSWRGYGYTF.

This clonotype was detected a few times. The chain joins TRBV7-9 to TRBJ2-1, with 8 bases lining up with TRBD1. The trim removed 1 base at V and 5 bases at J, leaving 7 bases unmatched. The CDR3 is made up of 16 amino acids. Germline CDR1 is SEHNR and CDR2 is FQNEAQ (reference sequence). In DNA, the CDR3 is TGTGCCAGCAGCTTAGGCCGGGACAGGTTGGACAATGAGCAGTTCTTC. This translates into CASSLGRDRLDNEQFF.

This chain links TRBV5-1 with TRBJ2-6; 11 nucleotides line up with TRBD1. V was clipped by 0 bases and J by 6 bases; unmatched bases: 5. Per the germline V gene, CDR1 is SGHRS and CDR2 is YFSETQ. The CDR3 length is 17 residues. In DNA, the CDR3 is TGCGCCAGCAGCTTGGACGGACAGGGGGCTGCGGCCAACGTCCTGACTTTC. Translating it yields CASSLDGQGAAANVLTF.

This clonotype was seen a few times. The rearrangement joins TRBV6-5 to TRBJ1-5; 8 bases agree with TRBD1. V shed 4 bases, J shed 4 bases, and the junction held 6 bases outside the gene matches. CDR3 length: 15 amino acids. Looked up from germline, CDR1 is MNHEY and CDR2 is SVGAGI. The CDR3 region is CASSSVTGANQPQHF. CDR3 bases: TGTGCCAGCAGTTCCGTGACAGGGGCTAATCAGCCCCAGCATTTT.

There are a few counts of this clonotype. The rearrangement joins TRBV6-2 or TRBV6-3 to TRBJ2-3, with D perhaps TRBD2 (6 bases). Germline V gene data show CDR1 as MNHEY and CDR2 as SVGEGT. Trimming cost V 6 bases and J 1 base, with 8 bases left between them. The CDR3 spans 13 residues. The CDR3 protein is CASRTGGTDTQYF. In DNA, the CDR3 is TGTGCCAGCAGGACGGGGGGCACAGATACGCAGTATTTT.

This sequence joins TRBV11-2 and TRBJ2-3, with 9 bases fitting TRBD2. The CDR3 runs to 18 residues. Germline trimming cut 5 bases from V and 3 bases from J; bases unmatched to any gene: 15. CDR1 is SGHAT and CDR2 is FQNNGV in the germline V gene. The CDR3 DNA is TGTGCCAGCAGCCACCTAGTTGTGCGGGGGGGCCTAACAGATACGCAGTATTTT. This gives the protein CASSHLVVRGGLTDTQYF.

The chain recombines TRBV9 with TRBJ2-2, with 8 bases lining up with TRBD1. The germline V gene encodes CDR1 SGDLS and CDR2 YYNGEE. This CDR3 has 17 amino acids. Trimming removed 0 bases from V and 5 bases from J; junction bases left unmatched: 9. This CDR3 reads CASSVVGQGARTGELFF. The DNA of the CDR3 is TGTGCCAGCAGCGTAGTCGGGCAGGGGGCGAGGACCGGGGAGCTGTTTTTT.